This entry lists 30 T cell receptor beta chains sequenced from one sample in a study of CD8 T cells in ankylosing spondylitis. Their antigen targets remain unknown. MiXCR, applied by TCRdb to the 5' RACE reads, yields one record per CDR3 protein. In the table there are around 540,000 distinct CDR3 sequences, roughly 13% of which are singletons. Study-wide findings and caveats: Seven to nine highly homologous variants formed a TCR beta motif that appeared characteristic of ankylosing spondylitis blood.

Material for sequencing was blood, either unsorted or a sorted T cell fraction (not recorded which). These receptors came from a male donor with ankylosing spondylitis.

With regard to this clonotype: One end of the junction does not line up with germline, which may come from a read error. J is TRBJ1-2 and V is TRBV12-3 or TRBV12-4; TRBD1 aligns across 8 bases. The CDR3 is 17 residues long. This CDR3 is CTSSLNIIWAGGCGYTF. Here the CDR3 DNA reads TGTACCAGCAGTTTAAACATAATCTGGGCAGGGGGCTGTGGCTACACCTTC.

The V gene is TRBV20-1, the J gene TRBJ2-3, with D tentatively TRBD2 (6 bases). Germline V gene data show CDR1 as DFQATT and CDR2 as SNEGSKA (reference sequence). This CDR3 has 15 amino acids. Trimming removed 0 bases from V and 3 bases from J, with 13 bases in between. The CDR3 protein is CSARDLARDTDTQYF. The CDR3 DNA is TGCAGTGCTAGAGACCTAGCGCGCGATACAGATACGCAGTATTTT.

This chain joins TRBV6-1 and TRBJ1-6; D not resolved. CDR3 length: 14 residues. CDR1 is MNHNS and CDR2 is SASEGT in the germline V gene. The germline V and J ends were trimmed by 4 bases and 3 bases, with 7 bases remaining between them. In DNA form, the CDR3 reads TGTGCCAGCAGTGGCGGTAACTATAATTCACCCCTCCACTTT. Translating gives CASSGGNYNSPLHF.

This clonotype was seen more than once but under ten times. V and J are TRBV6-5 and TRBJ2-1; D is possibly TRBD1 (5 bases). The germline V gene encodes CDR1 MNHEY and CDR2 SVGAGI. The CDR3 is made up of 13 amino acids. Trimming pared 2 bases from V and 7 bases from J, leaving 9 bases between. The CDR3 region has the DNA TGTGCCAGCAGTTACATGTCAGGGAATGAGCAGTTCTTC. Protein sequence: CASSYMSGNEQFF.

This clonotype appeared a few times. The chain is built from TRBV12-3 or TRBV12-4 and TRBJ1-4, with no clear D. The CDR3 extends over 15 amino acids. Trimming took 4 bases from V and 8 from J, leaving 17 bases between them. For the CDR3, the DNA is TGTGCCAGCAGTTCCATCAGTGGATTGGGGGAAAAACTGTTTTTT. This gives the protein CASSSISGLGEKLFF.

This clonotype was counted a few times. This sequence joins TRBV5-1 and TRBJ2-4; D is unclear. Germline V gene lookup returns CDR1 SGHRS and CDR2 YFSETQ. The CDR3 is 14 amino acids. Trimming removed 0 bases at V and 3 bases at J, with 7 bases between. CDR3 in amino acids: CASSLDSVKNIQYF. The CDR3 region has the DNA TGCGCCAGCAGCTTGGACTCGGTCAAAAACATTCAGTACTTC.

This clonotype has more than one count but fewer than ten. V is TRBV20-1 and J is TRBJ1-5, with TRBD1 matching over 7 bases. This CDR3 spans 15 amino acids. Germline CDR1 DFQATT, CDR2 SNEGSKA (reference sequence). The V segment lost 5 bases and the J segment 5 bases; nucleotides outside the gene matches: 12. The CDR3 region has the DNA TGCAGTGCTTCCCGGACAGGCTTTCACTATCAGCCCCAGCATTTT. The encoded protein is CSASRTGFHYQPQHF.

The chain has TRBV30 and TRBJ2-1; TRBD1 matches at 7 bases. The V segment lost 2 bases and the J segment 7 bases; nucleotides outside the gene matches: 11. This CDR3 is 15 amino acids long. Germline assignment: CDR1 GTSNPN and CDR2 SVGIG (reference sequence). Here the CDR3 reads CAWSHQDRDENEQFF. Written as DNA, the CDR3 is TGTGCCTGGAGTCATCAAGACAGGGATGAGAATGAGCAGTTCTTC.

This clonotype was picked up a small number of times. This chain links TRBV6-2 or TRBV6-3 with TRBJ2-7; D remains unclear. Trimming pared 5 bases from V and 1 base from J, leaving 9 bases between. The V gene's germline CDR1 is MNHEY and CDR2 SVGEGT. The CDR3 is 13 residues long. DNA for the CDR3: TGTGCCAGCAGTCTCAGAGAGTCCTACGAGCAGTACGTC. It translates to CASSLRESYEQYV.

In its sample, this clonotype was seen a few times. The V and J genes are TRBV6-5 and TRBJ2-5; 9 positions match TRBD2. Germline CDR1 MNHEY, CDR2 SVGAGI. The CDR3 has 15 residues. V lost 2 bases and J lost 4; bases outside the gene matches: 5. Here the CDR3 reads CASSYLGGRGETQYF. CDR3 DNA: TGTGCCAGCAGTTACCTCGGCGGGAGGGGAGAGACCCAGTACTTC.

This clonotype has just a few counts. The chain links TRBV29-1 to TRBJ2-1; 9 nucleotides agree with TRBD2. V lost 7 bases and J lost 6; bases outside the gene matches: 13. The CDR3 runs 15 residues. Germline CDR1 reads SQVTM; CDR2 reads ANQGSEA. The CDR3 protein is CSARRRREGLNEQFF. The CDR3 DNA follows: TGCAGCGCCCGGAGGCGGCGGGAGGGCCTCAATGAGCAGTTCTTC.

The chain couples TRBV20-1 to TRBJ2-1, with D possibly being TRBD1 (5 bases). The V gene's germline CDR1 is DFQATT and CDR2 SNEGSKA (reference sequence). The CDR3 spans 15 residues. Trimming cost V 5 bases and J 1 base, with 15 bases left between them. The CDR3 here is CSAPDPAGSYNEQFF. DNA of the CDR3: TGCAGTGCTCCAGACCCGGCAGGGTCCTACAATGAGCAGTTCTTC.

V gene TRBV12-3 or TRBV12-4 combines with J gene TRBJ2-5, with 13 bases that match TRBD2. The J segment lost 5 bases and the V segment lost 8 bases, leaving 20 bases of the junction unmatched. This CDR3 contains 19 residues. The CDR3 spells CASPPAPGLAGTGRETQYF. The CDR3 region has the DNA TGTGCCAGCCCTCCCGCCCCGGGACTAGCGGGAACCGGACGGGAGACCCAGTACTTC.

This clonotype was detected ten times or more. The chain joins TRBV7-9 to TRBJ2-1, with 7 bases fitting TRBD1. Germline V gene lookup returns CDR1 SEHNR and CDR2 FQNEAQ (reference sequence). The V segment lost 4 bases and the J segment 4 bases; nucleotides outside the gene matches: 10. This CDR3 comprises 16 residues. The CDR3 DNA reads as TGTGCCAGCAGCTCCAGGGGGATCCCGGGGTACAATGAGCAGTTCTTC. It codes for CASSSRGIPGYNEQFF. The complete variable domain, with remaining parts taken from reference TRBV7-9 and TRBJ2-1, reads DTGVSQNPRHKITKRGQNVTFRCDPISEHNRLYWYRQTLGQGPEFLTYFQNEAQLEKSRLLSDRFSAERPKGSFSTLEIQRTEQGDSAMYLCASSSRGIPGYNEQFFGPGTRLTVL.

This clonotype was observed a few times. The V call is TRBV5-1, the J call TRBJ1-2; 8 nucleotides match TRBD1. The CDR3 contains 13 residues. Germline CDR1 and CDR2: SGHRS and YFSETQ. J was trimmed by 6 bases and V by 3 bases; bases with no gene match: 4. This CDR3 reads CASSSGTGDGYTF. The CDR3 nucleotides read TGCGCCAGCAGCTCCGGGACAGGAGATGGCTACACCTTC.

This clonotype occurred a few times. V gene TRBV5-1 combines with J gene TRBJ2-3; TRBD2 agrees at 10 bases. V lost 4 bases and J lost 4; bases outside the gene matches: 6. This CDR3 has 15 amino acids. CDR1 and CDR2 from the germline V gene are SGHRS and YFSETQ. CDR3 DNA: TGCGCCAGCAGCAGCGGGACTAGCGTCGCAGATACGCAGTATTTT. This codes for CASSSGTSVADTQYF.

The table lists this clonotype with a count of one. It may be a read error: a sequence one base away is much more abundant. Written as DNA, the CDR3 is TGCAGTGCCCAGAATCAAAGAGGGGGGGCGCAAAGTGGCAACACCTTC. Translated: CSAQNQRGGAQSGNTF. The rearrangement uses TRBV20-1 and TRBJ1-2; TRBD1 is a possible D gene (6 bases). Germline V gene data show CDR1 as DFQATT and CDR2 as SNEGSKA (reference sequence). This CDR3 contains 16 residues.

The table lists this clonotype with a few counts. This chain's CDR3 is CASRSGLAGGSEQYV. DNA for the CDR3: TGTGCCAGCAGGTCGGGACTAGCGGGAGGCAGCGAGCAGTACGTC. This sequence joins TRBV2 and TRBJ2-7; 15 bases match TRBD2. Germline V gene lookup returns CDR1 SNHLY and CDR2 FYNNEI. CDR3 length: 15 amino acids. V was pared by 6 bases and J by 6 bases, with 6 bases of the junction left unmatched.

This chain links TRBV7-8 with TRBJ2-3, with 8 positions matching TRBD1. There are 16 residues in the CDR3. Germline V gene lookup returns CDR1 SGHVS and CDR2 FQNEAQ. Germline trimming cut 2 bases from V and 0 bases from J; bases unmatched to any gene: 4. CDR3 loop: CASSLRTGTSTDTQYF. Written as DNA, the CDR3 is TGTGCCAGCAGCTTACGGACAGGGACTAGCACAGATACGCAGTATTTT.

This clonotype was observed at least ten times. The chain is built from TRBV20-1 and TRBJ1-2; the D gene is possibly TRBD1 (5 bases). Trimming left V 3 bases short and J 5 bases short, with 13 bases between. Germline loops: CDR1 DFQATT, CDR2 SNEGSKA (reference sequence). There are 13 residues in the CDR3. CDR3 bases: TGCAGTGCTAGGGGTTTGGGGGGGTATGGCTACACCTTC. This encodes CSARGLGGYGYTF.

V usage is TRBV7-9 and J usage is TRBJ1-4; TRBD1 matches 8 bases. The CDR3 runs 12 residues. From germline, CDR1 is SEHNR and CDR2 FQNEAQ (reference sequence). The V segment lost 4 bases and the J segment 11 bases; nucleotides outside the gene matches: 3. The CDR3 nucleotides are TGTGCCAGCAGCTGGACAGGGATCAAACTGTTTTTT. Its translation is CASSWTGIKLFF.

This clonotype has a handful of counts. This sequence joins TRBV20-1 and TRBJ1-1; TRBD1 matches at 7 bases. Per germline, CDR1 DFQATT and CDR2 SNEGSKA (reference sequence). The CDR3 runs 14 residues. V shed 3 bases, J shed 4 bases, and the junction held 8 bases outside the gene matches. The CDR3 protein is CSASRGLVGTEAFF. The CDR3 DNA reads TGCAGTGCTAGTAGGGGGCTGGTAGGCACTGAAGCTTTCTTT.

In this sample, this clonotype turned up a few times. The chain combines TRBV5-1 with TRBJ2-5; D gene ambiguous. The germline gives CDR1 SGHRS, CDR2 YFSETQ. The germline V and J ends were trimmed by 4 bases and 2 bases, with 12 bases remaining between them. CDR3 length: 14 residues. The CDR3 nucleotides are TGCGCCAGCAGCGACCTCCGTACTCAAGAGACCCAGTACTTC. Translation: CASSDLRTQETQYF.

CDR3 DNA sequence: TGTGCCACCAGCAGAGATCAAGGCAGGGGCTATGGCTACACCTTC. As protein: CATSRDQGRGYGYTF. The chain couples TRBV15 to TRBJ1-2; D perhaps matches TRBD1 (6 bases). The CDR3 totals 15 residues. The germline CDR1 and CDR2 sequences are LNHNV and YYDKDF (reference sequence). V was cut by 0 bases and J by 4 bases, with 12 bases left in between.

Only a few counts were recorded for this clonotype. The chain couples TRBV4-1 to TRBJ1-5; no clear D gene. Per the germline V gene, CDR1 is MGHRA and CDR2 is YSYEKL. This CDR3 is built from 14 residues. The germline V and J ends were trimmed by 1 base and 4 bases, with 8 bases remaining between them. CDR3: CASSQVSRNQPQHF. In nucleotides, the CDR3 is TGCGCCAGCAGCCAAGTCTCCCGAAATCAGCCCCAGCATTTT.

The chain has TRBV15 and TRBJ2-5; D possibly corresponds to TRBD1 (5 bases). CDR1 is LNHNV and CDR2 is YYDKDF in the germline V gene (reference sequence). Deletions cut 0 bases from V and 5 bases from J, with 13 bases between. The CDR3 extends over 15 amino acids. CDR3 loop: CATSRDQGWDETQYF. DNA for the CDR3: TGTGCCACCAGCAGAGATCAGGGTTGGGATGAGACCCAGTACTTC.

This chain links TRBV27 with TRBJ2-3; 12 bases are shared with TRBD2. The CDR3 is 14 amino acids. CDR1 MNHEY and CDR2 SMNVEV come from the germline V gene (reference sequence). Unmatched junction bases numbered 7, after V lost 6 bases and J lost 9 bases. Written as DNA, the CDR3 is TGTGCCAGCAGGACTAGCGGGAGAACCAGAACGCAGTATTTT. As protein: CASRTSGRTRTQYF.

This clonotype was observed a few times. The chain combines TRBV9 with TRBJ2-1; 7 bases map to TRBD2. The CDR3 extends over 16 amino acids. The trim removed 0 bases at V and 12 bases at J, leaving 15 bases unmatched. Germline V gives CDR1 SGDLS, CDR2 YYNGEE. CDR3 residues: CASSVGLAGARVSQFF. The CDR3 DNA sequence: TGTGCCAGCAGCGTAGGGTTGGCGGGAGCAAGGGTCTCGCAGTTCTTC.

This clonotype turned up a few times. The chain uses TRBV6-1 and TRBJ2-2; TRBD2 aligns across 10 bases. V trimming: 2 bases; J trimming: 6 bases; junction bases outside the gene matches: 3. The CDR3 totals 15 residues. Germline V gene data show CDR1 as MNHNS and CDR2 as SASEGT. The chain's CDR3 is CASSELAGAAGELFF. The DNA of the CDR3 is TGTGCCAGCAGTGAACTAGCGGGAGCGGCCGGGGAGCTGTTTTTT.

The rearrangement links TRBV29-1 to TRBJ1-1; D is perhaps TRBD1 (6 bases). The length of the CDR3 is 12 residues. Germline-derived CDR1 and CDR2 are SQVTM and ANQGSEA. Trimming left V 7 bases short and J 1 base short, with 10 bases between. The CDR3 bases are TGCAGCGGCGGGGGCGGGAACACTGAAGCTTTCTTT. Residues: CSGGGGNTEAFF.